Listed here is a single T cell receptor (beta chain). Its antigen is not known. This sample was taken from a study of blood T cells in healthy people across ages. Study-level results: A greater number of naive CD4+ cells and higher diversity distinguished long-lived donors from aged donors.

PCR was performed a second time for about 7 to 12 cycles using a sample-barcoded 5' primer and a J-beta primer mix. One entry per CDR3 protein, called by TCRdb with MiXCR from the 5' RACE reads. Among 800,000 to 950,000 distinct CDR3 sequences listed, roughly 28% were seen once. Unmatched junction bases numbered 8, after V lost 7 bases and J lost 6 bases. The length of the CDR3 is 13 residues. Germline V gives CDR1 DFQATT, CDR2 SNEGSKA (reference sequence). These sequences were also reported in another study, on T cells of mothers and their children. That work contributes: The whole RNA yield was converted to cDNA, around 1.5 ug per 15 ul. No T cell clones of persistent microchimeric origin were detected.

Sequencing was carried out using blood. The chain combines TRBV20-1 with TRBJ2-4, with 8 nucleotides matching TRBD2. The TCR comes from a woman in her thirties or forties in good health. CDR3 bases: TGCAGTGGATCCGGGACTAGTGGAAACATTCAGTACTTC. This encodes CSGSGTSGNIQYF.